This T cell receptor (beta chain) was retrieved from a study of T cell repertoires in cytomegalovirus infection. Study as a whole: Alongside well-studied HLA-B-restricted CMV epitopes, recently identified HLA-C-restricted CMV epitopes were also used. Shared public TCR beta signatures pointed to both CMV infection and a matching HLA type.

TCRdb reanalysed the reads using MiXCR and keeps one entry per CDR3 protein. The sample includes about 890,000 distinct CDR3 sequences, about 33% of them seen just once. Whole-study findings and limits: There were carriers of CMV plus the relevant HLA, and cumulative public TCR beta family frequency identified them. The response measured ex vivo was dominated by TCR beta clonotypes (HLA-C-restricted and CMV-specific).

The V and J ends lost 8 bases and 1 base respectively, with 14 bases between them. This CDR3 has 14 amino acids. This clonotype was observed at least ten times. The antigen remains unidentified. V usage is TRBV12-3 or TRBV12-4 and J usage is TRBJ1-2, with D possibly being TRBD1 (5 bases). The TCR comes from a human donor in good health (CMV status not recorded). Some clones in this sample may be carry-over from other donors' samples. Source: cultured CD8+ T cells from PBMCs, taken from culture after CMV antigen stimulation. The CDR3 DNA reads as TGTGCCAGCCTGGGAGACAGCAATAACTATGGCTACACCTTC. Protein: CASLGDSNNYGYTF.